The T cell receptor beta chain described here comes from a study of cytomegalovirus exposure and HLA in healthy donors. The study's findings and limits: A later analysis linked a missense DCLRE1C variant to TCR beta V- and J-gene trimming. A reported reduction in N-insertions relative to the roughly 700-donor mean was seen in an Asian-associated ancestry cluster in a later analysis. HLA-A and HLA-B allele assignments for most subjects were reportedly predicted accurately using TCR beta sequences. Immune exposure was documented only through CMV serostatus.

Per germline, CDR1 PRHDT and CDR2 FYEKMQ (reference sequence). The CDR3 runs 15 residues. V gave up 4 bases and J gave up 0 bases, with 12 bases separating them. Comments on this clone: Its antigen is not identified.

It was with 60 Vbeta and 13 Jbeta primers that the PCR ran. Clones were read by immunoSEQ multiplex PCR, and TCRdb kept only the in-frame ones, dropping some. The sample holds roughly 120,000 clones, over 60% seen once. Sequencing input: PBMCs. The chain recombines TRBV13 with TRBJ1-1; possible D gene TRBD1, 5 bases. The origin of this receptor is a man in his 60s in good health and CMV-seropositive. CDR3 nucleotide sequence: TGTGCCAGCAGCTCTCGACAGAAGTTGAACACTGAAGCTTTCTTT. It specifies CASSSRQKLNTEAFF.